This entry describes one T cell receptor (beta chain). Germline values: CDR1 MNHEY, CDR2 SVGEGT. This CDR3 has 13 amino acids. Trimming took off 4 bases at V and 5 bases at J, with 11 bases between the two ends. The entry originates in a study of low-dose radiotherapy and immunotherapy resistance in tumors. Time point denoted: before trial treatment. TRAV- and TRBV-specific primers were used for first-strand cDNA, which covered alpha and beta chains. Amplification of TCRs used a constant-region primer and V-primer adapter for 20 PCR cycles. MiXCR was run by TCRdb on the reads, yielding one entry per CDR3 protein. This table holds tens of thousands of distinct CDR3 sequences, less than 25% found once.

The chain carries TRBV6-2 or TRBV6-3 and TRBJ2-5; D perhaps matches TRBD2 (5 bases). The sequencing here drew on PBMCs, taken before treatment. This TCR was recovered from a male donor with prostate cancer. Written as DNA, the CDR3 is TGTGCCAGCAGTTCCCAGCGGAGGGAGACCCAGTACTTC. Translating it yields CASSSQRRETQYF.